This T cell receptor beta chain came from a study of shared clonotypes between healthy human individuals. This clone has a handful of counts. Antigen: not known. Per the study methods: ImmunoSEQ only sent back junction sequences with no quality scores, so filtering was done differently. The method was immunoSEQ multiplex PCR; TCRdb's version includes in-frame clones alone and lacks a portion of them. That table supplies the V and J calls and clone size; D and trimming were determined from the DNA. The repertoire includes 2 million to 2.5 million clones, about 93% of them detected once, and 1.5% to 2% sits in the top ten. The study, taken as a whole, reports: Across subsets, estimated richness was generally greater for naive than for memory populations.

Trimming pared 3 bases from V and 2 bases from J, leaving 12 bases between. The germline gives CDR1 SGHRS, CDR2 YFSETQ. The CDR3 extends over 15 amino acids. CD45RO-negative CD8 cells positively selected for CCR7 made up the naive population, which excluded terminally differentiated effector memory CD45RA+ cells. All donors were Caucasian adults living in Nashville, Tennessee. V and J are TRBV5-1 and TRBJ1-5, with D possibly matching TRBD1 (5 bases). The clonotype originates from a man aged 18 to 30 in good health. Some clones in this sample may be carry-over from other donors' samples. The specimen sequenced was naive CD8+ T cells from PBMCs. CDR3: CASSSGQGGNQPQHF. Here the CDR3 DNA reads TGCGCCAGCAGCTCCGGCCAGGGAGGCAATCAGCCCCAGCATTTT. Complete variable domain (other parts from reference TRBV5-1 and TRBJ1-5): KAGVTQTPRYLIKTRGQQVTLSCSPISGHRSVSWYQQTPGQGLQFLFEYFSETQRNKGNFPGRFSGRQFSNSRSEMNVSTLELGDSALYLCASSSGQGGNQPQHFGDGTRLSIL.